This T cell receptor (beta chain) was observed in a study of CD8 T cells in ankylosing spondylitis. The study, taken as a whole, reports: Made up of fewer than 10 highly homologous variants, a TCR beta motif appeared characteristic of ankylosing spondylitis blood.

TCRdb processed the 5' RACE reads anew with MiXCR; each CDR3 protein has one entry. The sample yields about 450,000 distinct CDR3 sequences, 20% to 30% seen once. This clonotype came up a few times. The antigen is unknown. Trimming pared 5 bases from V and 6 bases from J, leaving 17 bases between. The CDR3 spans 15 residues. The clonotype originates from a male donor with ankylosing spondylitis. What was sequenced was blood, either unsorted or a sorted T cell fraction (not recorded which). The V gene is TRBV12-3 or TRBV12-4, the J gene TRBJ1-5; weak D call: TRBD1 (6 bases). The CDR3 DNA follows: TGTGCCAGCAGTGCCCACATTACCAGGGGTCAGCCCCAGCATTTT. Its protein product is CASSAHITRGQPQHF.